The rows below give T cell receptor beta chains drawn from one sample of a study of response to subunit inactivated influenza vaccine. TCRdb called the RT-PCR reads again in MiXCR, with one record for every CDR3 protein. The repertoire holds approximately 520,000 distinct CDR3 sequences, with 15% to 20% as singletons. This specimen consisted of CD4+ T cells sorted from PBMCs, obtained less than 30 months after vaccination. All receptors come from a man aged 50-75 years who received an inactivated influenza vaccine. CDR3s include the opening cysteine and the closing phenylalanine or tryptophan. The order of the fields is J gene, D gene, V gene, clone size, CDR3 DNA, CDR3 protein. The D gene is left open where the match is weak. Size is stated for part of the rows, as once, few or many counts, or as a class when the clone is expanded.

J: TRBJ2-7
D: .
V: TRBV3-1
size: few
DNA: TGTGCCAGCAGCCACAATAACTACGAGCAGTACTTC
CDR3: CASSHNNYEQYF

J: TRBJ1-2
D: TRBD1
V: TRBV5-1
size: many
DNA: TGCGCCAGCAGCCCCGGGACAGCCGGCTATGGCTACACCTTC
CDR3: CASSPGTAGYGYTF

J: TRBJ2-5
D: TRBD2
V: TRBV7-2
size: few
DNA: TGTGCCAGCAGCTTAGTCTGGGCTAGCGGGGGTTTAGAGACCCAGTACTTC
CDR3: CASSLVWASGGLETQYF

J: TRBJ1-2
D: .
V: TRBV20-1
size: few
DNA: TGCAGTGCTCGCCACTATGGCTACACCTTC
CDR3: CSARHYGYTF

J: TRBJ2-3
D: TRBD2
V: TRBV10-3
size: few
DNA: TGTGCCATCGGGACTAGCGGGGGGGCTGCATCAAGCACAGATACGCAGTATTTT
CDR3: CAIGTSGGAASSTDTQYF

J: TRBJ2-7
D: TRBD2
V: TRBV10-2
size: .
DNA: TGCGCCAGCAGGAGCGGGGGGGTCCACGAGCAGTACTTC
CDR3: CASRSGGVHEQYF

J: TRBJ1-1
D: .
V: TRBV20-1
size: .
DNA: TGCAGTGCTACCGAGGGAAACACTTTGAACACTGAAGCTTTCTTT
CDR3: CSATEGNTLNTEAFF

J: TRBJ2-1
D: TRBD2
V: TRBV4-1
size: .
DNA: TGCGCCAGCAGCGCGACCGGGACTAGCGGGAGAGGGCACCAGTTCTTC
CDR3: CASSATGTSGRGHQFF

J: TRBJ2-3
D: .
V: TRBV18
size: .
DNA: TGTGCCAGCTCACCGCCGGCCCCCCTAAGCACAGATACGCAGTATTTT
CDR3: CASSPPAPLSTDTQYF

J: TRBJ2-5
D: .
V: TRBV6-5
size: .
DNA: TGTGCCAGCAGTTACCGGAAAGGGACGGAGGCCCAGTACTTC
CDR3: CASSYRKGTEAQYF

J: TRBJ2-1
D: TRBD2
V: TRBV24-1
size: .
DNA: TGTGCCACCAGTGATCATAGCGGGAGGGCAAGGAATGAGCAGTTCTTC
CDR3: CATSDHSGRARNEQFF

J: TRBJ2-2
D: TRBD1
V: TRBV6-2/TRBV6-3
size: .
DNA: TGTGCCAGCAGTTTCCCCAGGGGGCGTCCGAGCGGGGAGCTGTTTTTT
CDR3: CASSFPRGRPSGELFF

J: TRBJ2-7
D: .
V: TRBV27
size: .
DNA: TGTGCCAGCAGTCCGCTTCGGGCTAACCGTCTGGGGGAGCAGTACTTC
CDR3: CASSPLRANRLGEQYF

J: TRBJ2-7
D: .
V: TRBV23-1
size: few
DNA: TGCGCCAGCAGTCAACCCCCAGGGTACGAGCAGTACTTC
CDR3: CASSQPPGYEQYF

J: TRBJ2-7
D: .
V: TRBV5-5
size: once
DNA: TGTGCCAGCATCTACATAGGGGGGGCTATTGACGAGCAGTACTTC
CDR3: CASIYIGGAIDEQYF

J: TRBJ2-2
D: .
V: TRBV29-1
size: .
DNA: TGCAGCGGAAACAGGGAGGGGGGCACCGGGGAGCTGTTTTTT
CDR3: CSGNREGGTGELFF

J: TRBJ2-2
D: .
V: TRBV2
size: few
DNA: TGTGCCAGCAGTCCGACAGTGCTGCCGAACACCGGGGAGCTGTTTTTT
CDR3: CASSPTVLPNTGELFF

J: TRBJ2-1
D: TRBD2
V: TRBV27
size: .
DNA: TGTGCCAGCAGTTTATTAGCGGGAATAGACGATGAGCAGTTCTTC
CDR3: CASSLLAGIDDEQFF

J: TRBJ2-5
D: .
V: TRBV29-1
size: .
DNA: TGCAGCGTTGAATTGTTTACTCAAGAGACCCAGTACTTC
CDR3: CSVELFTQETQYF

J: TRBJ2-7
D: .
V: TRBV18
size: .
DNA: TGTGCCAGCTCACCGCAGAATCGGGCCTACGAGCAGTACTTC
CDR3: CASSPQNRAYEQYF